This T cell receptor beta chain comes out of a study of identical twins. Study results and caveats: The models gave estimates that fell short of the out-of-frame TCR alpha sharing seen in monozygotic twins. Cord blood beta clonotypes that were abundant carried fewer insertions, and memory repertoires showed no such trend.

TCRdb re-analysed the 5' RACE reads in MiXCR, keeping a single row per CDR3 protein. The sample consists of a few hundred thousand distinct CDR3 sequences, around 8% of them appearing once. Remarks on this clonotype: Its antigen is currently unknown.

These sequences were also reported in another study, on yellow fever vaccine responses in identical twins.

This receptor was taken from a woman between 18 and 29 years old in good health. The sequenced material came from CD8+ T cells sorted from blood.

CDR3 residues: CASSYGVAGRYEQYF. The CDR3, as DNA: TGTGCCAGCAGTTACGGGGTAGCGGGCCGCTACGAGCAGTACTTC. The rearrangement joins TRBV6-2 or TRBV6-3 to TRBJ2-7, with 7 bases that match TRBD2. The trim removed 2 bases at V and 3 bases at J, leaving 7 bases unmatched. Looked up from germline, CDR1 is MNHEY and CDR2 is SVGEGT. There are 15 residues in the CDR3.